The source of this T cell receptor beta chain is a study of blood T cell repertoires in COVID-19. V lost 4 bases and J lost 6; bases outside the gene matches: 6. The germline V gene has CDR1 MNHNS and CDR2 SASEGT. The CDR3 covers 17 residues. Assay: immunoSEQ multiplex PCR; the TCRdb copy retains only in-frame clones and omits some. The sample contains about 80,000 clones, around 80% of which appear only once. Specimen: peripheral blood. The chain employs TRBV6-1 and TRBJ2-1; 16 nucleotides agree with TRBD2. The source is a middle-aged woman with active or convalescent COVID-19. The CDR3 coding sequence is TGTGCCAGCAGTGTATCGGGACTAGCGGGGGGGCTCAATGAGCAGTTCTTC. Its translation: CASSVSGLAGGLNEQFF.